Described below is a single T cell receptor beta chain sequence and its context. Its antigen is currently unknown. Researchers report isolating at least 6.5 million PBMCs per sample. Together with a sample-barcoded 5' primer, a J-beta primer mix was included in a second PCR lasting roughly 6 to 12 cycles. TCRdb re-called the 5' RACE reads with MiXCR, one entry per CDR3 protein. The data hold approximately 690,000 distinct CDR3 sequences, with around 41% observed a single time. This sample stems from a study of blood T cells in healthy people across ages. General study results and limits: Age showed a roughly linear inverse relationship with TCR beta diversity per million T cells. In long-lived donors, naive CD4+ cell counts and diversity exceeded those of aged donors.

CDR1 is LGHDT, CDR2 YNNKEL, per germline (reference sequence). The length of the CDR3 is 13 residues. Trimming shortened V by 3 bases and J by 4 bases, and 9 bases separated the two germline ends. The sequence was collected from a man older than 75 in good health. What was sequenced was blood. The chain is built from TRBV3-1 and TRBJ1-1; D gene ambiguous. The CDR3 sequence: CASSHEGITEAFF. DNA of the CDR3: TGTGCCAGCAGCCATGAAGGGATCACTGAAGCTTTCTTT.